The rows below give T cell receptor beta chains drawn from one sample of a study of blood T cell repertoires in COVID-19. The data were produced by immunoSEQ multiplex PCR, yet TCRdb's version contains in-frame clones alone and is incomplete. The sample yields over 50,000 clones, approximately 88% seen once. The sample was peripheral blood. Receptors originate from a middle-aged man with active COVID-19. Both conserved end residues are part of each CDR3. The order of the fields is V gene, D gene, J gene, CDR3 length, clone size, CDR3 DNA, CDR3 protein. The D gene is left open where the match is weak. Only some rows state a clone size, as once, few, many or a class for expanded clones.

TRBV4-2	-	TRBJ1-5	13	-	TGTGCCAGCAGCCAAGATGGCGGTCAGCCCCAGCATTTT	CASSQDGGQPQHF
TRBV18	-	TRBJ1-2	15	few	TGTGCCAGCTCACCAGCCGGAGGGGATAGCTATGGCTACACCTTC	CASSPAGGDSYGYTF
TRBV2	TRBD2	TRBJ2-5	14	-	TGTGCCAGCAGAAGGGACTACCGACAAGAGACCCAGTACTTC	CASRRDYRQETQYF
TRBV10-3	TRBD2	TRBJ2-1	18	-	TGTGCCATCAGTGAGCCCTTAAGGGCGGGGGGACCTTACAATGAGCAGTTCTTC	CAISEPLRAGGPYNEQFF
TRBV19	TRBD1	TRBJ1-4	16	-	TGTGCCAGTAGGGGGGGACAGGCGACCTCTAATGAAAAACTGTTTTTT	CASRGGQATSNEKLFF
TRBV5-1	-	TRBJ1-4	15	-	TGCGCCAGCAGCCCATACCCGGGGGTGCTTGAAAAACTGTTTTTT	CASSPYPGVLEKLFF
TRBV2	TRBD1	TRBJ1-5	14	-	TGTGCCAGCAGACGGGACAGGAGCAGTCAGCCCCAGCATTTT	CASRRDRSSQPQHF
TRBV7-7	TRBD2	TRBJ2-1	13	-	TGTGCCAGCAGCTTGGGTCGGGGGGATGAGCAGTTCTTC	CASSLGRGDEQFF
TRBV24-1	TRBD1	TRBJ1-6	14	-	TGTGCCACCCTACAGGGGGCAGAAAATTCACCCCTCCACTTT	CATLQGAENSPLHF
TRBV3-1/TRBV3-2	-	TRBJ1-5	13	-	TGTGCCAGCAGCCAAGGAGGAGTTCAGCCCCAGCATTTT	CASSQGGVQPQHF